This T cell receptor (beta chain) was captured in a study of response to subunit inactivated influenza vaccine. Study results and limitations: That few new T cells are recruited by each seasonal influenza vaccination was the authors' suggestion.

Germline V gives CDR1 KGHSH, CDR2 LQKENI. CDR3 length: 14 amino acids. Trimming took 5 bases from V and 4 from J; bases not matched to a gene: 5. TCRdb reprocessed the RT-PCR reads via MiXCR and lists one record per CDR3 protein. The sample carries about 650,000 distinct CDR3 sequences, approximately 15% recorded once. This clonotype showed up just a few times. Its antigen is currently unknown. The source material was PBMCs from blood, sampled roughly 12 days after vaccination. The clonotype originates from a man between 50 and 59 years old who received an inactivated influenza vaccine. The V call is TRBV18, the J call TRBJ1-1, with 9 bases fitting TRBD1. CDR3 nucleotide sequence: TGTGCCAGCTCAGTTACAGGGGGCCGCACTGAAGCTTTCTTT. Translated: CASSVTGGRTEAFF.